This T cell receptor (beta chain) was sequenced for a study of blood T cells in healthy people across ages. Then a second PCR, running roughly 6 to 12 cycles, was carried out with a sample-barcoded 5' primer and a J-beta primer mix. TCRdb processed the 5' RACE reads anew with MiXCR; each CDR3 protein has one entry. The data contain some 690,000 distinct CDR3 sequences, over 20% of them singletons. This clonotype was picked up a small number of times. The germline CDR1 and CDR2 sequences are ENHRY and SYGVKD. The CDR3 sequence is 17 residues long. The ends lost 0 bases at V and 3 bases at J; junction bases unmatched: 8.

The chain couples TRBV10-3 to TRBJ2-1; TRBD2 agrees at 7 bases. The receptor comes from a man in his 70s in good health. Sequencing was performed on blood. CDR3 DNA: TGTGCCATCAGTGAGTCGAGGCGGGAGTATAACTACAATGAGCAGTTCTTC. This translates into CAISESRREYNYNEQFF.